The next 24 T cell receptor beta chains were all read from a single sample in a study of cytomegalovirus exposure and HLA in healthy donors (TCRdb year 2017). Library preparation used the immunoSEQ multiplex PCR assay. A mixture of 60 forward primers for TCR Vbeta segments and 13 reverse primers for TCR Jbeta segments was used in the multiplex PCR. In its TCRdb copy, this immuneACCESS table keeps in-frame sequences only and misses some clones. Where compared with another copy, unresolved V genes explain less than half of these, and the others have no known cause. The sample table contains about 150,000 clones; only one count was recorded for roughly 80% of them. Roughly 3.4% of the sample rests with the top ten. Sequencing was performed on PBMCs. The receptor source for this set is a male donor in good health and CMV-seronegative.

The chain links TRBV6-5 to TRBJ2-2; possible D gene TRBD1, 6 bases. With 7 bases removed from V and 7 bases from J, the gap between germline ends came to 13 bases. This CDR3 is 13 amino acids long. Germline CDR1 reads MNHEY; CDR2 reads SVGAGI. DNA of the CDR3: TGTGCCAGCATACGGGACAAAGGCGGGGAGCTGTTTTTT. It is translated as CASIRDKGGELFF.

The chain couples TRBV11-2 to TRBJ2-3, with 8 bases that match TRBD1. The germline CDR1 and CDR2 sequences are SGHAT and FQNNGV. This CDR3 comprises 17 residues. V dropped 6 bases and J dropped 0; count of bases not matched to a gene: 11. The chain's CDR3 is CASSPPSDRASTDTQYF. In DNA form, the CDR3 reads TGTGCCAGCAGTCCGCCCTCGGACAGGGCTAGCACAGATACGCAGTATTTT.

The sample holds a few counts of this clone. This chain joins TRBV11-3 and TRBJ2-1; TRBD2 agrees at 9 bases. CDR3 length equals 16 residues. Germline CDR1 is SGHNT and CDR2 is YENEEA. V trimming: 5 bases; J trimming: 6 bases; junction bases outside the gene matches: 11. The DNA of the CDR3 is TGTGCCAGCAGCCTTACCCCTAGCGGGAAACTCAATGAGCAGTTCTTC. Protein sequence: CASSLTPSGKLNEQFF.

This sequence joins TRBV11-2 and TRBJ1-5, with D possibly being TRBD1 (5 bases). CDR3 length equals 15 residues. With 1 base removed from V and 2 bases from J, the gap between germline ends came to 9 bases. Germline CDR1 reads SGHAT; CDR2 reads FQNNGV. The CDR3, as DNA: TGTGCCAGCAGCTTAGCAGCGGGGGGCAATCAGCCCCAGCATTTT. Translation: CASSLAAGGNQPQHF.

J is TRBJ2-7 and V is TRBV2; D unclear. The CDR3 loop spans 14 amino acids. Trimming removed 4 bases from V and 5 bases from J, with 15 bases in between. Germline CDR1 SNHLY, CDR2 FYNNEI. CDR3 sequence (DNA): TGTGCCAGCAGTGGTCCCTCAGTAACCCACGAGCAGTACTTC. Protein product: CASSGPSVTHEQYF.

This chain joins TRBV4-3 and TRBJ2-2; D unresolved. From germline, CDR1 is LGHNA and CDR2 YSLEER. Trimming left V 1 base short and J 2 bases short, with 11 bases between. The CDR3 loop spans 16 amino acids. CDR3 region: CASSQVRADNTGELFF. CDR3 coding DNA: TGCGCCAGCAGCCAAGTTCGCGCTGATAACACCGGGGAGCTGTTTTTT.

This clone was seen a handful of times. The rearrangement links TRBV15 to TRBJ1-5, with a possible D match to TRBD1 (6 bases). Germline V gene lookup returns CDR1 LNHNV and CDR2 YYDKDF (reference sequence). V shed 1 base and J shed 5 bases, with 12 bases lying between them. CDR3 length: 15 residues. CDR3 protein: CATSRAVRGDQPQHF. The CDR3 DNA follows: TGTGCCACCAGCAGAGCCGTCAGGGGCGATCAGCCCCAGCATTTT.

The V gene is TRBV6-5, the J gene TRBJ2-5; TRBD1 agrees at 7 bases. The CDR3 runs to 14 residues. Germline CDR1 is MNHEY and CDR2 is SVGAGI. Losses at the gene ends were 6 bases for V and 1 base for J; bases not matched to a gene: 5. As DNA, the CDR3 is TGTGCCAGCAGCCAAGGGACAGTCCAAGAGACCCAGTACTTC. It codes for CASSQGTVQETQYF.

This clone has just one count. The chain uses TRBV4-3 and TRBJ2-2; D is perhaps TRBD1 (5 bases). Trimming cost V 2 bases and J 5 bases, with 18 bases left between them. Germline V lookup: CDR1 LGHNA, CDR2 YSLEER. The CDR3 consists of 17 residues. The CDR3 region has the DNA TGCGCCAGCAGCCAATCCACCACGCCCAGGGAAACCGGGGAGCTGTTTTTT. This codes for CASSQSTTPRETGELFF.

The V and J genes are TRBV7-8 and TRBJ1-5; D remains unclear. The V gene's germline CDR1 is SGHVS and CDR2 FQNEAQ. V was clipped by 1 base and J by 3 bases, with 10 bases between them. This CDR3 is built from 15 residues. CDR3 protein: CASSLEAGLNQPQHF. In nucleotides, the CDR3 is TGTGCCAGCAGCTTAGAGGCGGGCCTCAATCAGCCCCAGCATTTT.

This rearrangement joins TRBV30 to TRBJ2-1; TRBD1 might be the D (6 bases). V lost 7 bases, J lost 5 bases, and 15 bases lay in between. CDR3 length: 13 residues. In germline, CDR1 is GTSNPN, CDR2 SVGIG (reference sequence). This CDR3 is CALQTGTNNEQFF. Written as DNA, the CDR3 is TGTGCCTTGCAAACCGGGACAAACAATGAGCAGTTCTTC.

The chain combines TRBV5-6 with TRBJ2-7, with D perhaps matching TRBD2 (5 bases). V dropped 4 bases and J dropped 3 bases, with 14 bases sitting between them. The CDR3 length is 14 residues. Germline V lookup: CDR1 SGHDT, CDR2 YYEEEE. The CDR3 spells CASSPGLALYEQYF. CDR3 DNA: TGTGCCAGCAGCCCTGGACTGGCCCTCTACGAGCAGTACTTC.

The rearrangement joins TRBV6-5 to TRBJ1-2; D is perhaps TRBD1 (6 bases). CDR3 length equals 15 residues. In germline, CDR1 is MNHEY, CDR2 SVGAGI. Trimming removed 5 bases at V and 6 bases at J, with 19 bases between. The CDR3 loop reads CASSRNPGVGDGYTF. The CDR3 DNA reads TGTGCCAGCAGTCGGAACCCAGGGGTTGGCGATGGCTACACCTTC.

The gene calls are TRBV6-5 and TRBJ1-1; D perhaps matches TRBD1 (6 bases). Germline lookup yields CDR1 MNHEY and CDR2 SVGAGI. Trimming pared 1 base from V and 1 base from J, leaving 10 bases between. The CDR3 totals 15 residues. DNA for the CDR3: TGTGCCAGCAGTTACTACGGGGGGGCGAACACTGAAGCTTTCTTT. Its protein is CASSYYGGANTEAFF.

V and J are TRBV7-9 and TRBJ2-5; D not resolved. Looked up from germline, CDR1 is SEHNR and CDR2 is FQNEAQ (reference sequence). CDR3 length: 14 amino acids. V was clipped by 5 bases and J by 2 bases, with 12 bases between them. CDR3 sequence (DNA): TGTGCCAGCAGCCTCCGGTCCCTTCAAGAGACCCAGTACTTC. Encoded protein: CASSLRSLQETQYF.

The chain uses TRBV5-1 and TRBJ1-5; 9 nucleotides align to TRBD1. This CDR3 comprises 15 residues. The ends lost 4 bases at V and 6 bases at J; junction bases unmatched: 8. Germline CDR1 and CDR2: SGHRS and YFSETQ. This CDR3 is CASSEGTGWSQPQHF. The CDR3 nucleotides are TGCGCCAGCAGCGAGGGGACAGGGTGGAGTCAGCCCCAGCATTTT.

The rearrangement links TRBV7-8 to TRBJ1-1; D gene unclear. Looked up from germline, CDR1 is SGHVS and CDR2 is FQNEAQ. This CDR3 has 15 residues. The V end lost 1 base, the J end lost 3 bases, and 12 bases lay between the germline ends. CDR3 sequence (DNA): TGTGCCAGCAGCTTAGGGTCCGGGTCTGACACTGAAGCTTTCTTT. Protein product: CASSLGSGSDTEAFF.

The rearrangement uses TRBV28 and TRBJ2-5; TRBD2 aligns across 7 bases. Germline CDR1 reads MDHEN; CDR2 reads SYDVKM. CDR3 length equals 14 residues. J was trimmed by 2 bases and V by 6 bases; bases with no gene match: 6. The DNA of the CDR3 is TGTGCCAGCAGCAAACCTAGCGGACAAGAGACCCAGTACTTC. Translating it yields CASSKPSGQETQYF.

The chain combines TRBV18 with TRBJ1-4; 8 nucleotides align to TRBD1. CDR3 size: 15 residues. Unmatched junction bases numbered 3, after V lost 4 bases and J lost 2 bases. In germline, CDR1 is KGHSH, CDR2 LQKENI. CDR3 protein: CASSLTGATNEKLFF. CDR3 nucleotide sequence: TGTGCCAGCTCACTGACAGGGGCCACTAATGAAAAACTGTTTTTT.

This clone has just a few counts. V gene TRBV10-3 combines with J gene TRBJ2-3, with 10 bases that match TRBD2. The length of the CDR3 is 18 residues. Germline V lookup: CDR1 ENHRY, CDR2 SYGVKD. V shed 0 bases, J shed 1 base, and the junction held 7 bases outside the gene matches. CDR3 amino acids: CAISESQREGRGTDTQYF. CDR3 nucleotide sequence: TGTGCCATCAGTGAGTCGCAGCGGGAGGGCCGGGGCACAGATACGCAGTATTTT.

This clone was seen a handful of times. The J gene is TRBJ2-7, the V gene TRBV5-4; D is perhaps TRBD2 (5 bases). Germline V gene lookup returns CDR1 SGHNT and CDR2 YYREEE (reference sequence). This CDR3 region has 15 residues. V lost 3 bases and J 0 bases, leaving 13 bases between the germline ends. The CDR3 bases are TGTGCCAGCAGCTACCGGGGAGAGCTCTCCTACGAGCAGTACTTC. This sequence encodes CASSYRGELSYEQYF.

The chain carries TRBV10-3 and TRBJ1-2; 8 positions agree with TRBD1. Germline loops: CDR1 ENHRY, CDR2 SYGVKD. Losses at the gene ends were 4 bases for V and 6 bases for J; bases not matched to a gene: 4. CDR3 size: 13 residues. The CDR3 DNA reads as TGTGCCATCAGTGGGAAGACAGGGGATGGCTACACCTTC. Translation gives CAISGKTGDGYTF.

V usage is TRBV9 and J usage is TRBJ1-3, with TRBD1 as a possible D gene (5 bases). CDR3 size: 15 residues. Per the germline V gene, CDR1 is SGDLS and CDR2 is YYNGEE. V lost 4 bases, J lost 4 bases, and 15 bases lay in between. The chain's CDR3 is CASSPEAGGGNTIYF. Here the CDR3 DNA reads TGTGCCAGCAGCCCGGAAGCGGGGGGAGGAAACACCATATATTTT.

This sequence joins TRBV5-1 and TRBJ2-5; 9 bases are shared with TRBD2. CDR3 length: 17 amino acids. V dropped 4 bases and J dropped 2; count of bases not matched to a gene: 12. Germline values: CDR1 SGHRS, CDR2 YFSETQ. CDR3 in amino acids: CASSLIAGAGRQETQYF. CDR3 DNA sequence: TGCGCCAGCAGCCTAATAGCGGGAGCGGGTCGGCAAGAGACCCAGTACTTC.